The 17 T cell receptor beta chains below come from one sample, sequenced in a study of Graves' ophthalmopathy and Graves' hyperthyroidism. Amplified material comprised TCR beta CDR3 regions derived from RNA transcripts. HTBI primers served in a first-round RT-PCR, which a second-round multiplex PCR followed. TCRdb itself ran the multiplex PCR reads through MiXCR, one entry per CDR3 protein. The repertoire holds roughly 230,000 distinct CDR3 sequences, with roughly 21% as singletons. Sequencing was performed on peripheral blood. Receptors were obtained from a woman in her fifties or sixties with Graves' ophthalmopathy.

This clonotype was recorded at least ten times. The chain employs TRBV20-1 and TRBJ2-7; TRBD2 aligns across 12 bases. CDR3 size: 17 residues. Trimming cost V 0 bases and J 7 bases; bases outside gene matches: 13. Germline lookup yields CDR1 DFQATT and CDR2 SNEGSKA (reference sequence). This CDR3 reads CSARDSRLAGVFWEQYF. CDR3 in DNA: TGCAGTGCTAGAGATAGCCGACTAGCGGGAGTCTTTTGGGAGCAGTACTTC.

Points on this clonotype: A much larger clone sits a single nucleotide away, making a read error possible. Here the CDR3 omits its conserved ending phenylalanine or tryptophan, so a read error is the likely source. The chain is built from TRBV29-1 and TRBJ1-2; D is uncertain. V was shortened by 3 bases and J by 2 bases, with 10 bases between the two germline ends. CDR3 length equals 13 residues. Per germline, CDR1 SQVTM and CDR2 ANQGSEA. In DNA, the CDR3 is TGCAGCGTTGACTCAGTGGACAACTATGGCTACACCCTC. Amino acids: CSVDSVDNYGYTL.

This clonotype showed up many times. The gene calls are TRBV5-1 and TRBJ2-7; D tentatively fits TRBD1 or TRBD2 (6 bases each). Germline lookup yields CDR1 SGHRS and CDR2 YFSETQ. The V gene lost 1 base and the J gene lost 6 bases, with 17 bases spanning the gap. The CDR3 sequence is 15 residues long. As DNA, the CDR3 is TGCGCCAGCAGCTTGAATCCAGGGGCAGCGGGCGAGCAGTACTTC. Protein: CASSLNPGAAGEQYF.

The CDR3 here is CAWTVGRGDTDTQYF. The CDR3 DNA follows: TGTGCCTGGACCGTGGGGCGGGGAGACACAGATACGCAGTATTTT. The chain is built from TRBV30 and TRBJ2-3; TRBD2 is a possible D gene (6 bases). Trimming pared 4 bases from V and 2 bases from J, leaving 16 bases between. Per germline, CDR1 GTSNPN and CDR2 SVGIG (reference sequence). The CDR3 is 15 residues long.

The V gene is TRBV12-3 or TRBV12-4, the J gene TRBJ2-5, with D perhaps matching TRBD1 or TRBD2 (7 bases each). Trimming cost V 6 bases and J 1 base, with 12 bases left between them. The CDR3 covers 14 residues. This chain's CDR3 is CASRIRGGQETQYF. CDR3 DNA: TGTGCCAGCAGAATCAGGGGGGGCCAAGAGACCCAGTACTTC.

As regards this clonotype: A read error may account for a junction end that differs from germline. The DNA for the CDR3 is TGTGCCAGCAGCCTAGCGGGAGTTTCAGATACGCAGTATTTT. This codes for CASSLAGVSDTQYF. The rearrangement joins TRBV7-9 to TRBJ2-3; TRBD2 agrees at 10 bases. The CDR3 runs 14 residues. Germline-derived CDR1 and CDR2 are SEHNR and FQNEAQ (reference sequence).

This clonotype appeared many times. The genes are TRBV5-1 and TRBJ1-5; D is unclear. Germline V gene data show CDR1 as SGHRS and CDR2 as YFSETQ. Between the trimmed V and J ends, which lost 0 bases and 3 bases, there was a span of 10 bases. The CDR3 extends over 15 amino acids. This CDR3 is CASSLVGQANQPQHF. The CDR3 DNA follows: TGCGCCAGCAGCTTGGTTGGCCAGGCCAATCAGCCCCAGCATTTT.

This clonotype was recorded many times. This chain uses TRBV19 with TRBJ1-2; D call uncertain. Germline CDR1 reads LNHDA; CDR2 reads SQIVND (reference sequence). Trimming stripped 10 bases from V and 2 bases from J, with 11 bases between. The CDR3 consists of 12 residues. The CDR3 coding sequence is TGTGCCACCGGGAGGCTAAACTATGGCTACACCTTC. Protein: CATGRLNYGYTF.

This clonotype was observed many times. This sequence joins TRBV9 and TRBJ1-2, with D possibly TRBD1 on 6 matching bases. The CDR3 is 13 amino acids. Germline lookup yields CDR1 SGDLS and CDR2 YYNGEE. The V end was cut by 0 bases, the J end by 11 bases, with 14 bases between. The CDR3 DNA reads TGTGCCAGCAGCGTAGAGGACAGCTCGGGTTACACCTTC. Translation gives CASSVEDSSGYTF.

The table lists this clonotype with a few counts. The chain couples TRBV3-1 to TRBJ2-7, with TRBD2 matching 10 bases. The length of the CDR3 is 17 residues. The V gene's germline CDR1 is LGHDT and CDR2 YNNKEL (reference sequence). Trimming cost V 5 bases and J 2 bases; bases outside gene matches: 12. CDR3 sequence reads: CASSYWGTSEEAYEQYF. DNA for the CDR3: TGTGCCAGCAGCTATTGGGGGACTAGCGAAGAAGCCTACGAGCAGTACTTC.

This clonotype was seen repeatedly, ten times or more. This sequence joins TRBV6-5 and TRBJ1-1; TRBD1 aligns across 7 bases. Germline assignment: CDR1 MNHEY and CDR2 SVGAGI. The V gene end was trimmed by 6 bases and the J gene end by 6 bases; junction bases not matched to a gene: 13. This CDR3 contains 15 residues. The CDR3 nucleotides read TGTGCCAGCAGCCGAAACATACAGGGGCATGCTGAAGCTTTCTTT. Its translation is CASSRNIQGHAEAFF.

This clonotype has ten or more counts. The chain combines TRBV19 with TRBJ2-7, with 8 bases aligning to TRBD1. The V gene end was trimmed by 2 bases and the J gene end by 3 bases; junction bases not matched to a gene: 3. This CDR3 comprises 14 residues. Germline V gene data show CDR1 as LNHDA and CDR2 as SQIVND (reference sequence). CDR3 residues: CASSISRGLYEQYF. As DNA, the CDR3 is TGTGCCAGTAGTATAAGCAGGGGGCTCTACGAGCAGTACTTC.

Many counts were recorded for this clonotype. The V gene is TRBV20-1, the J gene TRBJ2-7; perhaps TRBD2 as D (7 bases). V shed 3 bases and J shed 7 bases, with 13 bases lying between them. Looked up from germline, CDR1 is DFQATT and CDR2 is SNEGSKA (reference sequence). The CDR3 extends over 12 amino acids. This CDR3 is CSASPGGGEQYF. The CDR3 DNA follows: TGCAGTGCTAGTCCGGGGGGCGGAGAGCAGTACTTC.

This clonotype was recorded many times. The rearrangement links TRBV2 to TRBJ2-4; TRBD2 agrees at 7 bases. V lost 2 bases, J lost 8 bases, and 6 bases stayed unmatched. CDR3 size: 14 residues. CDR1 and CDR2 (germline): SNHLY, FYNNEI. This CDR3 is CASSESVAGDIQYF. The CDR3 DNA is TGTGCCAGCAGTGAAAGCGTGGCGGGGGACATTCAGTACTTC.

This clonotype was detected many times. This rearrangement joins TRBV11-2 to TRBJ2-5, with 8 positions matching TRBD1. The germline gives CDR1 SGHAT, CDR2 FQNNGV. Trimming at V came to 4 bases and at J to 0 bases, leaving 10 bases not matched to a gene. The CDR3 is made up of 17 amino acids. CDR3 in amino acids: CASSSYRDRNYQETQYF. The CDR3 DNA reads TGTGCCAGCAGCTCATACCGGGACAGGAATTACCAAGAGACCCAGTACTTC.

The V and J genes are TRBV28 and TRBJ2-7, with 10 bases matching TRBD1. V lost 3 bases, J lost 6 bases, and 5 bases stayed unmatched. Germline CDR1 reads MDHEN; CDR2 reads SYDVKM. This CDR3 has 14 residues. The CDR3 spells CASSLGQGPSEQYF. The CDR3 DNA reads TGTGCCAGCAGTTTGGGACAGGGGCCCTCCGAGCAGTACTTC.

This clonotype was detected many times. This chain uses TRBV20-1 with TRBJ2-4, with 8 bases fitting TRBD1. Germline CDR1 reads DFQATT; CDR2 reads SNEGSKA (reference sequence). J lost 3 bases, V lost 5 bases, and 12 bases had no gene match. The CDR3 is 16 residues long. The CDR3 sequence: CSASGQGFKGKNIQYF. The DNA of the CDR3 is TGCAGTGCTTCCGGACAGGGCTTTAAGGGCAAAAACATTCAGTACTTC.